These 9 T cell receptor beta chains originate from one sample sequenced in a study of OX40 agonist ivuxolimab in advanced cancers. Assay: immunoSEQ multiplex PCR; the TCRdb copy retains only in-frame clones and omits some. The table records tens of thousands of clones, around 91% of them present only once. Sequences were derived from CD4+ or CD8+ T cells sorted from blood, sampled in a trial of the OX40 agonist ivuxolimab. The source of these receptors is an adult with an advanced solid tumor such as melanoma, head and neck, liver or kidney cancer.

The CDR3 spells CASSTGRQGQETQYF. As DNA, the CDR3 is TGTGCCAGCAGCACTGGGCGACAGGGGCAAGAGACCCAGTACTTC. This chain uses TRBV5-8 with TRBJ2-5; 8 bases match TRBD1. The CDR3 runs to 15 residues. In germline, CDR1 is SGHTS, CDR2 YDEGEE. V dropped 4 bases and J dropped 2; count of bases not matched to a gene: 7.

This sequence joins TRBV7-2 and TRBJ2-7; D is perhaps TRBD1 (6 bases). V was clipped by 0 bases and J by 6 bases, with 15 bases between them. Germline assignment: CDR1 SGHTA and CDR2 FQGNSA. This CDR3 has 15 amino acids. CDR3 nucleotides: TGTGCCAGCAGCTTAGCGCTAGGGGGAGAGATCGAGCAGTACTTC. The encoded protein is CASSLALGGEIEQYF. Full variable domain (rest looked up from reference TRBV7-2 and TRBJ2-7): GAGVSQSPSNKVTEKGKDVELRCDPISGHTALYWYRQSLGQGLEFLIYFQGNSAPDKSGLPSDRFSAERTGGSVSTLTIQRTQQEDSAVYLCASSLALGGEIEQYFGPGTRLTVT.

The chain combines TRBV19 with TRBJ2-7; 7 positions agree with TRBD1. V gave up 5 bases and J gave up 6 bases; unmatched junction bases: 13. Germline assignment: CDR1 LNHDA and CDR2 SQIVND (reference sequence). The CDR3 is 15 residues long. CDR3 loop: CASSGVLLQGSEQYF. The CDR3 DNA reads as TGTGCCAGTAGTGGGGTCCTCCTACAGGGGAGCGAGCAGTACTTC.

This chain links TRBV7-8 with TRBJ1-4; no clear D gene. Germline V lookup: CDR1 SGHVS, CDR2 FQNEAQ. This CDR3 is built from 13 residues. Trimming left V 3 bases short and J 8 bases short, with 10 bases between. The CDR3 nucleotides read TGTGCCAGCAGCTTCGGGCTGGGGGAAAAACTGTTTTTT. Translation: CASSFGLGEKLFF.

The count of this clone is one. This chain connects TRBV25-1 to TRBJ1-2; 12 bases align to TRBD1. Trimming at V came to 5 bases and at J to 4 bases, leaving 5 bases not matched to a gene. The germline gives CDR1 MGHDK, CDR2 SYGVNS. This CDR3 region has 15 residues. CDR3 protein: CASSYGTGGSYGYTF. In nucleotides, the CDR3 is TGTGCCAGCAGTTACGGGACAGGGGGCAGCTATGGCTACACCTTC.

This rearrangement joins TRBV4-3 to TRBJ2-1; 7 bases align to TRBD1. In germline, CDR1 is LGHNA, CDR2 YSLEER. There are 13 residues in the CDR3. Unmatched junction bases numbered 5, after V lost 1 base and J lost 11 bases. CDR3: CASSQAIRGKQFF. The CDR3 DNA reads as TGCGCCAGCAGCCAAGCTATCAGGGGGAAGCAGTTCTTC.

CDR3 in amino acids: CAIKEGLAKETQYF. The CDR3 DNA follows: TGTGCCATCAAAGAGGGACTAGCTAAGGAGACCCAGTACTTC. The gene calls are TRBV10-3 and TRBJ2-5, with 9 bases lining up with TRBD2. Unmatched junction bases numbered 8, after V lost 7 bases and J lost 5 bases. Germline assignment: CDR1 ENHRY and CDR2 SYGVKD. This CDR3 is built from 14 residues.

CDR3 loop: CASSLARGLAKNIQYF. CDR3 coding DNA: TGTGCCAGCAGCTTAGCGCGTGGCTTAGCCAAAAACATTCAGTACTTC. The chain couples TRBV7-2 to TRBJ2-4, with D unclear. Germline V gene sequence: CDR1 SGHTA, CDR2 FQGNSA. The CDR3 consists of 16 residues. Trimming stripped 0 bases from V and 0 bases from J, with 9 bases between.

The J gene is TRBJ2-3, the V gene TRBV11-3, with 10 positions matching TRBD2. Germline assignment: CDR1 SGHNT and CDR2 YENEEA. V lost 1 base, J lost 0 bases, and 7 bases stayed unmatched. The CDR3 is made up of 18 amino acids. CDR3 nucleotides: TGTGCCAGCAGCTTAGGCCAGACTAGCGGGCCTAGCACAGATACGCAGTATTTT. Amino acids: CASSLGQTSGPSTDTQYF.